Sequencing of this TCR beta chain was carried out in a study of blood T cell repertoires in COVID-19. Libraries were prepared by immunoSEQ multiplex PCR; TCRdb keeps only in-frame clonotypes and omits some of them. The repertoire holds some 320,000 clones, with approximately 89% as singletons. The germline V and J ends were trimmed by 4 bases and 5 bases, with 15 bases remaining between them. This CDR3 has 14 amino acids. CDR1 is MNHEY and CDR2 is SMNVEV in the germline V gene (reference sequence). This sequence originates from a young woman who had recovered from COVID-19. Sequenced input: PBMCs or T cells enriched from blood (not recorded which). The genes are TRBV27 and TRBJ2-7; weak D call: TRBD1 (6 bases). CDR3 amino acids: CASSSVVGAHEQYF. CDR3 sequence (DNA): TGTGCCAGCAGTTCCGTCGTGGGGGCCCACGAGCAGTACTTC.